This T cell receptor beta chain came from a study of OX40 agonist ivuxolimab in advanced cancers. The CDR3 totals 15 residues. CDR1 GTSNPN and CDR2 SVGIG come from the germline V gene (reference sequence). V lost 2 bases and J lost 2, with 15 bases in between. Data came from immunoSEQ multiplex PCR; TCRdb stores just in-frame clones and leaves some out. The sample includes tens of thousands of clones, 70% to 90% seen only once; the top ten take approximately 6.8%. The TCR was taken from an adult with an advanced solid tumor such as melanoma, head and neck, liver or kidney cancer. This chain links TRBV30 with TRBJ1-2; D is possibly TRBD1 (5 bases). The sequences come from CD4+ or CD8+ T cells sorted from blood, collected in a trial of the OX40 agonist ivuxolimab. The CDR3 DNA is TGTGCCTGGAGTTTAGGGCAGGGATCCAACTATGGCTACACCTTC. Translating gives CAWSLGQGSNYGYTF. Full variable domain (remainder filled in from reference TRBV30 and TRBJ1-2): SQTIHQWPATLVQPVGSPLSLECTVEGTSNPNLYWYRQAAGRGLQLLFYSVGIGQISSEVPQNLSASRPQDRQFILSSKKLLLSDSGFYLCAWSLGQGSNYGYTFGSGTRLTVV.